Listed below are T cell receptor beta chains from one sample, sequenced in a study of control samples from healthy donors and cancer patients. The table came from immunoSEQ multiplex PCR; TCRdb's copy has only in-frame clones and leaves some out. This sample has 110,000 to 150,000 clones, with over 85% found just once. The sequenced sample was blood. The origin of the receptors is a man aged 25-45 years in good health. Both conserved end residues are part of each CDR3. Each record gives: J gene, V gene, CDR3 protein.

J gene: TRBJ1-5; V gene: TRBV10-3; CDR3 protein: CAISDPDSKPISNQPQHF
J gene: TRBJ2-1; V gene: TRBV30; CDR3 protein: CAWSSAGESYNEQFF
J gene: TRBJ2-7; V gene: TRBV7-6; CDR3 protein: CASSLAGGYEQYF
J gene: TRBJ1-5; V gene: TRBV28; CDR3 protein: CASSPQEGGNQPQHF
J gene: TRBJ2-3; V gene: TRBV7-2; CDR3 protein: CASRLAGTDTQYF
J gene: TRBJ1-5; V gene: TRBV28; CDR3 protein: CASSLQRTIGNQPQHF
J gene: TRBJ2-7; V gene: TRBV30; CDR3 protein: CAWSVGLVDTDEQYF
J gene: TRBJ2-5; V gene: TRBV7-2; CDR3 protein: CASSLVVGLETQYF
J gene: TRBJ2-2; V gene: TRBV24-1; CDR3 protein: CATSDLRRNTGELFF
J gene: TRBJ2-1; V gene: TRBV27; CDR3 protein: CASLKREGVGPYNEQFF
J gene: TRBJ2-2; V gene: TRBV11-3; CDR3 protein: CASSLEYTGELFF
J gene: TRBJ1-2; V gene: TRBV5-1; CDR3 protein: CASTGIDRGNYGYTF
J gene: TRBJ1-2; V gene: TRBV7-9; CDR3 protein: CASSRTGTELNYGYTF
J gene: TRBJ1-2; V gene: TRBV11-3; CDR3 protein: CASSFRTGGAGYTF
J gene: TRBJ2-3; V gene: TRBV14; CDR3 protein: CASSLPTRLAGGKDTQYF
J gene: TRBJ2-5; V gene: TRBV30; CDR3 protein: CAWSTVSQETQYF
J gene: TRBJ2-1; V gene: TRBV28; CDR3 protein: CASSNRLARYNEQFF
J gene: TRBJ1-2; V gene: TRBV14; CDR3 protein: CASSPIVGTVYGYTF
J gene: TRBJ1-4; V gene: TRBV6-5; CDR3 protein: CASSHSYRDSRFF
J gene: TRBJ2-1; V gene: TRBV6-2/TRBV6-3; CDR3 protein: CASSYGETLSSYNEQFF
J gene: TRBJ1-2; V gene: TRBV30; CDR3 protein: CAWSATGGFVGYTF
J gene: TRBJ2-1; V gene: TRBV4-2; CDR3 protein: CASSQVGGEQFF
J gene: TRBJ2-1; V gene: TRBV4-1; CDR3 protein: CASSQGRGGSYNEQFF
J gene: TRBJ1-1; V gene: TRBV27; CDR3 protein: CASSLFGQGNTEAFF
J gene: TRBJ1-5; V gene: TRBV2; CDR3 protein: CASSDWGFGQPQHF
J gene: TRBJ2-7; V gene: TRBV7-2; CDR3 protein: CASSSTLEPPVYEQYF
J gene: TRBJ1-5; V gene: TRBV12-3/TRBV12-4; CDR3 protein: CASSFPGDQPQHF
J gene: TRBJ2-7; V gene: TRBV6-2/TRBV6-3; CDR3 protein: CASSYRQGAGQYF
J gene: TRBJ2-3; V gene: TRBV11-2; CDR3 protein: CASSLTLAGEIEF
J gene: TRBJ1-1; V gene: TRBV6-6; CDR3 protein: CASSYPGQLEAFF
J gene: TRBJ1-5; V gene: TRBV28; CDR3 protein: CVSRRQGNQPQHF
J gene: TRBJ2-1; V gene: TRBV15; CDR3 protein: CATSRDRAEGNEQFF
J gene: TRBJ2-5; V gene: TRBV7-3; CDR3 protein: CASSLYRQETQYF
J gene: TRBJ2-1; V gene: TRBV30; CDR3 protein: CAWTGGSRNEQFF
J gene: TRBJ2-4; V gene: TRBV13; CDR3 protein: CATGTSTENIQYF
J gene: TRBJ2-6; V gene: TRBV19; CDR3 protein: CASSIDRWGGTSSGANVLTF
J gene: TRBJ2-1; V gene: TRBV24-1; CDR3 protein: CATSDLGWDGRVLFF
J gene: TRBJ2-3; V gene: TRBV5-3; CDR3 protein: CARSHPRTRGRGLGTDTQYF
J gene: TRBJ1-2; V gene: TRBV4-1; CDR3 protein: CASSQDGTYGYTF
J gene: TRBJ2-7; V gene: TRBV29-1; CDR3 protein: CSVIYAGYEQYF
J gene: TRBJ2-1; V gene: TRBV2; CDR3 protein: CASTSMRNLLNEQFF
J gene: TRBJ1-2; V gene: TRBV28; CDR3 protein: CASLRTPYGYTF
J gene: TRBJ1-6; V gene: TRBV5-1; CDR3 protein: CASSPGFRVNNSPLHF
J gene: TRBJ1-4; V gene: TRBV7-9; CDR3 protein: CASSLAQGIGSSNEKLFF